The TCR beta chain described here comes from a study of T cell changes during pregnancy in multiple sclerosis. The CDR3 runs 15 residues. The ends lost 2 bases at V and 7 bases at J; junction bases unmatched: 4. Germline V lookup: CDR1 KGHSH, CDR2 LQKENI. The data were produced by immunoSEQ multiplex PCR, yet TCRdb's version contains in-frame clones alone and is incomplete. This table holds roughly 40,000 clones, 88% found once. This receptor was obtained from a female donor with multiple sclerosis, enrolled in a pregnancy study. The genes are TRBV18 and TRBJ2-1; 11 nucleotides line up with TRBD2. The specimen was CD4+ T cells from peripheral blood mononuclear cells, collected before pregnancy. CDR3 sequence: CASSPTLAGVNEQFF. The CDR3 region has the DNA TGTGCCAGCTCACCAACACTAGCGGGAGTTAATGAGCAGTTCTTC.